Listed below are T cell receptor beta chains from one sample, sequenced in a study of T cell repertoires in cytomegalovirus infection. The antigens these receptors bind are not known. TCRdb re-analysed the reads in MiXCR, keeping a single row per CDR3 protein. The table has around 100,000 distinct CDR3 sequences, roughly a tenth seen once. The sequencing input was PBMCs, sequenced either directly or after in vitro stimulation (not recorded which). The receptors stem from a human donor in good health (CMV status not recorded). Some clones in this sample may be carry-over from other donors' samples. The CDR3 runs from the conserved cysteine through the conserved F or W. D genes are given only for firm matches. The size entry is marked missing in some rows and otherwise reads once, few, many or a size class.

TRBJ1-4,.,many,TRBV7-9,TGTGCCAGCAGCTTCTCAACCAGGGATAATAATGAAAAACTGTTTTTT,CASSFSTRDNNEKLFF
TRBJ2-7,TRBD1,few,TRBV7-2,TGTGCCAGCAGGAGACAGGGGGCCGAGCAGTACTTC,CASRRQGAEQYF
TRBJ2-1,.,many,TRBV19,TGTGCCAGTAGTATGTTTTCAAGAGGTGAGCAGTTCTTC,CASSMFSRGEQFF
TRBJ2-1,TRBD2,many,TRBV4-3,TGCGCCAGCAGCCCGGGACTAGCGGGAACCGAGCGGGGTTACAATGAGCAGTTCTTC,CASSPGLAGTERGYNEQFF
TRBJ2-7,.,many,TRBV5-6,TGTGCCAGCAGCACACTTGGCCCCCAGGGGCGAGGAAGCGAGCAGTACTTC,CASSTLGPQGRGSEQYF
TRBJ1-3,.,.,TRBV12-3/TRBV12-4,TGTGCCAGCAGTTTGAGGACAGAAGGAAACACCATATATTTT,CASSLRTEGNTIYF
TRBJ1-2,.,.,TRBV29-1,TGCAGCGTTGAAGGGGGATATGGCTACACCTTC,CSVEGGYGYTF
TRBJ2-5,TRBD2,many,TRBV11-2,TGTGCCAGCAGCTTAGATAAGGGCCTAGCGGACACTTTCCAAGAGACCCAGTACTTC,CASSLDKGLADTFQETQYF
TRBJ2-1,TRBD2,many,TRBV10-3,TGTGCCATCAGTTTACTAGGGGCTAGCGGGACCTCCTCCTACAATGAGCAGTTCTTC,CAISLLGASGTSSYNEQFF
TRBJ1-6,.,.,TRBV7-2,TGTGCCACGTCGGGGCCGGGGACGGGGAATTCACCCCTCCACTTT,CATSGPGTGNSPLHF
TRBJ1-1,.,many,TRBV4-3,TGCGCCAGCAGCCAAGCGTCGGGCTCCGTGCGAGCTTTCTTT,CASSQASGSVRAFF
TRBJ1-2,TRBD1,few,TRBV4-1,TGCGCCAGCAGCCAAGCGGGACAGTTGAGGATATATGGCTACACCTTC,CASSQAGQLRIYGYTF
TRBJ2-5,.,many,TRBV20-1,TGCAGTGCACCGGCCCCGGAGACCCAGTACTTC,CSAPAPETQYF
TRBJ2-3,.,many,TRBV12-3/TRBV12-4,TGTGCCAGCAATTCTTATACCACAACAGATACGCAGTATTTT,CASNSYTTTDTQYF
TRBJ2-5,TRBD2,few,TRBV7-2,TGTGCCAGCAGCCCTCAAAGCGGGAGGGCCATGGAGACCCAGTACTTC,CASSPQSGRAMETQYF
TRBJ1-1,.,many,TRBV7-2,TGTGCCAGCAGCAGCGTTCGAGGAACTGAAGCTTTCTTT,CASSSVRGTEAFF
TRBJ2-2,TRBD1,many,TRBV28,TGTGCCAGCAGGACAGGGGATAACACCGGGGAGCTGTTTTTT,CASRTGDNTGELFF
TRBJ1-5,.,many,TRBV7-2,TGTGCCAGCAGCTCTCAGGGGTATAGCAATCAGCCCCAGCATTTT,CASSSQGYSNQPQHF
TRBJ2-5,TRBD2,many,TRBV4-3,TGCGCCAGCAGCCAAGGGCTAGCGGGGTTACAAGAGACCCAGTACTTC,CASSQGLAGLQETQYF
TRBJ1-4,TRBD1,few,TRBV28,TGTGCCAGCAGTTCACGCGAGACAGGGGCCCCCCTGGGAGAAAAACTGTTTTTT,CASSSRETGAPLGEKLFF
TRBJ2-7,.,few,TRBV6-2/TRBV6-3,TGTGCCAGCAGTTTTGACAGGTCCTACGAGCAGTACTTC,CASSFDRSYEQYF
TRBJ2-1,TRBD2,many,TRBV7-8,TGTGCCAGCAGCACTACTAGCGGAGCCTACAATGAGCAGTTCTTC,CASSTTSGAYNEQFF
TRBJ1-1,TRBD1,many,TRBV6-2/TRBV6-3,TGTGCCAGCAGTGTGGGACAGGGGGCCGCTGAAGCTTTCTTT,CASSVGQGAAEAFF
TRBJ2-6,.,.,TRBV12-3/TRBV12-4,TGTGCCAGCAGTGGGGGCCTGGAGGCCTACGTCCTGACTTTC,CASSGGLEAYVLTF
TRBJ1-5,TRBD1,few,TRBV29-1,TGCAGCGTGATTGACAGGGGACGCAATCAGCCCCAGCATTTT,CSVIDRGRNQPQHF
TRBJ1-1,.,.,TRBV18,TGTGCCAGCTCACCAAACAGGATGGAGAACACTGAAGCTTTCTTT,CASSPNRMENTEAFF
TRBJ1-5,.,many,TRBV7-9,TGTGCCAGCAGCTTAGGACAGAGCAATCAGCCCCAGCATTTT,CASSLGQSNQPQHF
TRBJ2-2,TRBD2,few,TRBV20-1,TGCAGTGCTAGATCGGGCGGGAGGGCGACCGGGGAGCTGTTTTTT,CSARSGGRATGELFF
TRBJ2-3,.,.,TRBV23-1,TGCGCCAGCAGTCAAACCTTCGAAGATAAAGGCACAGATACGCAGTATTTT,CASSQTFEDKGTDTQYF
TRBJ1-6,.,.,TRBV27,TGTGCCAGCAGGCAGGGCTCTTCACCCCTCCACTTT,CASRQGSSPLHF
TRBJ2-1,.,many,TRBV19,TGTGCCAGTAGTATGTATGAGTTAAAAGCGTTTAATGAGCAGTTCTTC,CASSMYELKAFNEQFF
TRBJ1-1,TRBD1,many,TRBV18,TGTGCCAGCTCACCCCTGGACAGGGGAGAGGCTTTCTTT,CASSPLDRGEAFF
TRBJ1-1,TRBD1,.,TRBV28,TGTGCCAGCAGTTTAGGAGACAGGGTAACCACTGAAGCTTTCTTT,CASSLGDRVTTEAFF
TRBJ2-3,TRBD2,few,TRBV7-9,TGTGCCAGCAGCTTAGCAGAGAAGGTAGCGGGAGGCCCAGCAGATACGCAGTATTTT,CASSLAEKVAGGPADTQYF
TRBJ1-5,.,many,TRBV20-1,TGCAGTGCTAGACCCCCGGGGCCACGCAATCAGCCCCAGCATTTT,CSARPPGPRNQPQHF
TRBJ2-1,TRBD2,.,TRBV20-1,TGCAGTGCTGGGCGGGGGGGATCCTACAATGAGCAGTTCTTC,CSAGRGGSYNEQFF
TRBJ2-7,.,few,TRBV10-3,TGTGCCATCAGCCGAGTCGGCGGCTCCTACGAGCAGTACTTC,CAISRVGGSYEQYF
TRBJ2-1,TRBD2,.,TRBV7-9,TGTGCCAGCAGCTCAGATAGCGGGGGCTACAATGAGCAGTTCTTC,CASSSDSGGYNEQFF
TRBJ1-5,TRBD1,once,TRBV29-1,TGCAGCGTAAAGACAGGGAATAGCAATCAGCCCCAGCATTTT,CSVKTGNSNQPQHF
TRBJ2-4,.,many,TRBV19,TGTGCCAGTACCACCCAGCAGCTAGCCAAAAACATTCAGTACTTC,CASTTQQLAKNIQYF
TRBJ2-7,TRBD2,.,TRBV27,TGTGCCAGCAGTTTAACTAGCGGGGTCTCCTACGAGCAGTACTTC,CASSLTSGVSYEQYF
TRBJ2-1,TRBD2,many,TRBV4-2,TGTGCCAGCAGCCGCGCAGCGGGAGCTCAGGCCAATGAGCAGTTCTTC,CASSRAAGAQANEQFF
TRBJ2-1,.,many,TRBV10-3,TGTGCCATCAGTGAGAATACAATGTACAATGAGCAGTTCTTC,CAISENTMYNEQFF
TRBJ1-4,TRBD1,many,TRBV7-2,TGTGCCAGCAGCATTGACAGGGGGCGAGGTGAAAAACTGTTTTTT,CASSIDRGRGEKLFF
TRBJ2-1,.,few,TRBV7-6,TGTGCCAGCAGGCGGGACCTGAGCTCCTACAATGAGCAGTTCTTC,CASRRDLSSYNEQFF
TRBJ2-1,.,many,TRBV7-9,TGTGCCAGCAGCCCCGCATCAGGTTCGGGTAAGGGCCGGGCCACCAATGAGCAGTTCTTC,CASSPASGSGKGRATNEQFF
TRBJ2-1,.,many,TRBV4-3,TGCGCCAGCAGCCAAGAGGGGACTGGAAGACTCAATGAGCAGTTCTTC,CASSQEGTGRLNEQFF
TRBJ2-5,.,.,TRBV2,TGTGCCAGCAGTAGCTACGGGGGTAGTCACTGCTTC,CASSSYGGSHCF
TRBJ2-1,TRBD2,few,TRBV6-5,TGTGCCAGCAGCGCCAGACTAAGACTAGCGGGAGATCTTGAGCAGTTCTTC,CASSARLRLAGDLEQFF
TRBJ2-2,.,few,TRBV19,TGTGCCAGTAGCGGGACCGACTGGGGGGAGCTGTTTTTT,CASSGTDWGELFF
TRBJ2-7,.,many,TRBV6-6,TGTGCCAGCTCCGGATCCGCTTTTACCTACGAGCAGTACTTC,CASSGSAFTYEQYF
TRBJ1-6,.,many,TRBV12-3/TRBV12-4,TGTGCCAGCAGAGGAGAAATAAATTCACCCCTCCACTTT,CASRGEINSPLHF
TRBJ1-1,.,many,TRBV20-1,TGCAGTGCTAGCAGGGGATCCGAGTATGGGGCTGAAGCTTTCTTT,CSASRGSEYGAEAFF
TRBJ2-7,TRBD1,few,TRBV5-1,TGCGCCAGCAGCCTCCTGACAGGGTCCTACGAGCAGTACTTC,CASSLLTGSYEQYF
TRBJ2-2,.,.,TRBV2,TGTGCCAGTCTGGAGGAGTTAGAGGGGGAGCTGTTTTTT,CASLEELEGELFF
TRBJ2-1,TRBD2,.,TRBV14,TGTGCCAGCAGCCCTCTAGCGGGAGGGCACCGGGAGCAGTTCTTC,CASSPLAGGHREQFF
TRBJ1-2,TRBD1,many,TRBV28,TGTGCCAGCAGGGTAGACAGGGGGCAAGGCTACACCTTC,CASRVDRGQGYTF
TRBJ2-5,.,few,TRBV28,TGTGCCAGCCGATTTAGCAGGGGAGGACAAGAGACCCAGTACTTC,CASRFSRGGQETQYF